The 24 T cell receptor beta chains below were found in one sample sequenced in a study of blood T cell repertoires in COVID-19. TCRdb's copy holds only in-frame clones and misses some; the assay was immunoSEQ multiplex PCR. The table lists 200,000 to 250,000 clones, about 83% of them singletons, with 2% to 2.5% in the top ten. Sequenced sample: PBMCs or T cells enriched from blood (not recorded which). These receptors all come from a woman aged 45-59 years who had recovered from COVID-19.

The rearrangement links TRBV5-4 to TRBJ2-1; D is possibly TRBD2 (6 bases). The CDR3 length is 16 residues. The V gene lost 2 bases and the J gene lost 2 bases, with 14 bases spanning the gap. Germline V gene lookup returns CDR1 SGHNT and CDR2 YYREEE (reference sequence). In DNA, the CDR3 is TGTGCCAGCAGCTTTCCCGGGACGGGAGCCTACAATGAGCAGTTCTTC. It encodes CASSFPGTGAYNEQFF.

The chain joins TRBV7-9 to TRBJ1-4, with 8 positions matching TRBD1. The CDR3 consists of 14 residues. CDR1 is SEHNR and CDR2 is FQNEAQ in the germline V gene (reference sequence). J lost 5 bases, V lost 5 bases, and 4 bases had no gene match. CDR3 sequence reads: CASSQDRDNEKLFF. The CDR3 DNA follows: TGTGCCAGCAGCCAGGACAGGGACAATGAAAAACTGTTTTTT.

This sequence joins TRBV27 and TRBJ1-5; perhaps TRBD1 as D (5 bases). From germline, CDR1 is MNHEY and CDR2 SMNVEV (reference sequence). The CDR3 consists of 15 residues. V was trimmed by 6 bases and J by 2 bases, leaving 14 bases between them. CDR3 nucleotide sequence: TGTGCCAGCAGAGATCCAGGGTCGGGCAATCAGCCCCAGCATTTT. Translation: CASRDPGSGNQPQHF.

The chain recombines TRBV3-1 (or the pseudogene TRBV3-2) with TRBJ2-3, with 7 bases fitting TRBD2. CDR3 length: 16 residues. The germline gives CDR1 LGHDT, CDR2 YNNKEL (reference sequence). Trimming took 0 bases from V and 2 from J; bases not matched to a gene: 5. DNA for the CDR3: TGTGCCAGCAGCCAAGAACTAGCGCCATCCACAGATACGCAGTATTTT. It encodes CASSQELAPSTDTQYF.

This clone appeared once. In nucleotides, the CDR3 is TGCGCCAGCAGCAGGGGTAACTATGGCTACACCTTC. Translation gives CASSRGNYGYTF. This chain connects TRBV10-2 to TRBJ1-2; possibly TRBD1 for D (6 bases). With 6 bases removed from V and 1 base from J, the gap between germline ends came to 6 bases. This CDR3 is 12 amino acids long. Germline loops: CDR1 WSHSY, CDR2 SAAADI.

The chain combines TRBV3-1 (or the pseudogene TRBV3-2) with TRBJ1-6; possibly TRBD1 for D (5 bases). There are 14 residues in the CDR3. Looked up from germline, CDR1 is LGHDT and CDR2 is YNNKEL (reference sequence). V lost 4 bases and J 8 bases, leaving 12 bases between the germline ends. The CDR3 region is CASSLRGGDSPLHF. The CDR3 nucleotides are TGTGCCAGCAGCCTACGCGGGGGGGATTCACCCCTCCACTTT.

V and J are TRBV4-2 and TRBJ2-7; 9 nucleotides align to TRBD1. With V trimmed by 6 bases and J by 0 bases, 9 bases remained unmatched. The CDR3 length is 16 residues. Germline V gene sequence: CDR1 LGHNA, CDR2 YNFKEQ. The CDR3 region has the DNA TGTGCCAGCAGTGACGGACAGGGGCGAACCTCCTACGAGCAGTACTTC. Translating it yields CASSDGQGRTSYEQYF.

Details on this clone: This CDR3 is also generated by other DNA sequences in the sample. V usage is TRBV11-2 and J usage is TRBJ1-5; tentatively, D is TRBD1 (5 bases). V lost 1 base to trimming and J lost 2 bases, with 9 bases between them. Germline assignment: CDR1 SGHAT and CDR2 FQNNGV. CDR3 size: 15 residues. CDR3 nucleotides: TGTGCCAGCAGCTTAGGTCAGGGTGGCAATCAGCCCCAGCATTTT. Translating it yields CASSLGQGGNQPQHF.

The genes are TRBV9 and TRBJ2-1; the D gene is possibly TRBD1 (6 bases). The ends were cut back, 0 bases at V and 2 bases at J, with 15 bases in the middle. Germline-derived CDR1 and CDR2 are SGDLS and YYNGEE. This CDR3 is 17 amino acids long. The CDR3 DNA is TGTGCCAGCAGCGTAGGAGTGGGGACATTCCCCTACAATGAGCAGTTCTTC. This encodes CASSVGVGTFPYNEQFF.

This clone has only a few counts. This chain joins TRBV18 and TRBJ1-1, with a tentative D call TRBD1 (5 bases). CDR1 KGHSH and CDR2 LQKENI come from the germline V gene. Trimming stripped 3 bases from V and 4 bases from J, with 12 bases between. This CDR3 region has 14 residues. CDR3 coding DNA: TGTGCCAGCTCACCTACGACTGGGGCCACTGAAGCTTTCTTT. Translated, it gives CASSPTTGATEAFF. Together with reference TRBV18 and TRBJ1-1, the CDR3 gives the full variable domain: NAGVMQNPRHLVRRRGQEARLRCSPMKGHSHVYWYRQLPEEGLKFMVYLQKENIIDESGMPKERFSAEFPKEGPSILRIQQVVRGDSAAYFCASSPTTGATEAFFGQGTRLTVV.

The chain combines TRBV9 with TRBJ1-5; D ambiguous. This CDR3 has 15 residues. Germline CDR1 reads SGDLS; CDR2 reads YYNGEE. With 0 bases removed from V and 0 bases from J, the gap between germline ends came to 7 bases. In DNA, the CDR3 is TGTGCCAGCAGCGTAGGACTTAATAGCAATCAGCCCCAGCATTTT. It translates to CASSVGLNSNQPQHF.

This chain uses TRBV2 with TRBJ2-7, with D possibly TRBD1 on 5 matching bases. Germline CDR1 and CDR2: SNHLY and FYNNEI. V shed 4 bases and J shed 10 bases, with 17 bases lying between them. The CDR3 extends over 13 amino acids. The CDR3, as DNA: TGTGCCAGCAGTGTTTCGCAGGTACAGGACCAGTACTTC. It encodes CASSVSQVQDQYF.

The genes are TRBV7-2 and TRBJ2-3; TRBD1 agrees at 8 bases. J gave up 4 bases and V 3 bases, and 15 bases lay outside the gene matches. Germline V gene sequence: CDR1 SGHTA, CDR2 FQGNSA. This CDR3 region has 18 residues. The CDR3 is CASSLGAGGGGPADTQYF. DNA for the CDR3: TGTGCCAGCAGCTTGGGGGCAGGGGGCGGTGGGCCCGCAGATACGCAGTATTTT.

The chain uses TRBV29-1 and TRBJ2-7, with D maybe TRBD2 (6 bases). Germline lookup yields CDR1 SQVTM and CDR2 ANQGSEA. V shed 7 bases and J shed 7 bases, with 20 bases lying between them. The CDR3 spans 13 residues. The CDR3 protein is CSAGAGTGGEQYF. The DNA for the CDR3 is TGCAGCGCTGGGGCCGGGACTGGGGGGGAGCAGTACTTC.

The gene calls are TRBV4-1 and TRBJ2-7; the D gene is possibly TRBD2 (6 bases). Trimming shortened V by 1 base and J by 0 bases, and 13 bases separated the two germline ends. The CDR3 covers 16 residues. CDR1 is MGHRA, CDR2 YSYEKL, per germline. The CDR3 DNA reads TGCGCCAGCAGCCAAGTCCCGGGACTCAGCTCCTACGAGCAGTACTTC. Its protein product is CASSQVPGLSSYEQYF.

The chain is built from TRBV2 and TRBJ2-5; D is possibly TRBD1 (5 bases). The V gene lost 1 base and the J gene lost 5 bases, with 11 bases spanning the gap. Germline V gene lookup returns CDR1 SNHLY and CDR2 FYNNEI. The CDR3 spans 14 residues. DNA of the CDR3: TGTGCCAGCAGTGAAGAGAAGGGGCTGGAGACCCAGTACTTC. Protein product: CASSEEKGLETQYF.

The CDR3 spells CASRDRGYEQYF. Written as DNA, the CDR3 is TGTGCCAGTAGGGACAGGGGCTACGAGCAGTACTTC. This rearrangement joins TRBV2 to TRBJ2-7; 10 bases are a match to TRBD1. V shed 9 bases, J shed 3 bases, and the junction held 2 bases outside the gene matches. The V gene's germline CDR1 is SNHLY and CDR2 FYNNEI. This CDR3 is built from 12 residues.

This chain uses TRBV9 with TRBJ1-1; 9 nucleotides line up with TRBD1. After removal of 2 bases from V and 6 bases from J, the junction contained 8 bases not matched to a gene. The length of the CDR3 is 15 residues. CDR1 is SGDLS, CDR2 YYNGEE, per germline. The CDR3 DNA is TGTGCCAGCAGCGTCTTTGACAGGGGGAAGTCTGAAGCTTTCTTT. This gives the protein CASSVFDRGKSEAFF.

The rearrangement links TRBV7-9 to TRBJ2-3; maybe TRBD1 (6 bases). V was clipped by 5 bases and J by 0 bases, with 15 bases between them. The germline CDR1 and CDR2 sequences are SEHNR and FQNEAQ (reference sequence). There are 16 residues in the CDR3. CDR3 in amino acids: CASSPDRITSTDTQYF. CDR3 bases: TGTGCCAGCAGCCCTGACAGGATAACTAGCACAGATACGCAGTATTTT.

The rearrangement links TRBV19 to TRBJ2-2; a possible D gene is TRBD2 (5 bases). Germline assignment: CDR1 LNHDA and CDR2 SQIVND (reference sequence). There are 15 residues in the CDR3. With 7 bases removed from V and 3 bases from J, the gap between germline ends came to 15 bases. CDR3 region: CASTPGLADTGELFF. CDR3 sequence (DNA): TGTGCCAGTACCCCGGGTCTAGCTGACACCGGGGAGCTGTTTTTT.

The chain couples TRBV6-4 to TRBJ1-2, with a tentative D call TRBD1 (5 bases). Trimming shortened V by 8 bases and J by 4 bases, and 29 bases separated the two germline ends. This CDR3 region has 18 residues. The germline V gene encodes CDR1 MRHNA and CDR2 SNTAGT. CDR3 nucleotides: TGTGCCAGCTATCATTTGAATGGGGGGGAAACGTCCAGCTATGGCTACACCTTC. Encoded protein: CASYHLNGGETSSYGYTF.

The chain is built from TRBV19 and TRBJ1-6; 11 nucleotides align to TRBD1. The V segment lost 5 bases and the J segment 9 bases; nucleotides outside the gene matches: 3. Germline V CDR1 and CDR2: LNHDA, SQIVND (reference sequence). The CDR3 consists of 14 residues. The CDR3, as DNA: TGTGCCAGTAGTTTGGACAGGGGGCCTTCACCCCTCCACTTT. Protein sequence: CASSLDRGPSPLHF.

The chain combines TRBV7-2 with TRBJ1-2, with D possibly being TRBD1 (5 bases). This CDR3 is built from 14 residues. CDR1 and CDR2 from the germline V gene are SGHTA and FQGNSA. Trimming took off 1 base at V and 6 bases at J, with 12 bases between the two ends. In nucleotides, the CDR3 is TGTGCCAGCAGCTTAGTAAACATAGGGGATGGCTACACCTTC. It is translated as CASSLVNIGDGYTF.

This chain uses TRBV3-1 (or the pseudogene TRBV3-2) with TRBJ1-6; a possible D gene is TRBD1 (5 bases). V was cut by 1 base and J by 0 bases, with 13 bases left in between. Germline V gene lookup returns CDR1 LGHDT and CDR2 YNNKEL (reference sequence). This CDR3 has 18 residues. CDR3 sequence reads: CASSQAGGSSSYNSPLHF. The CDR3 region has the DNA TGTGCCAGCAGCCAAGCGGGGGGGAGTAGCTCCTATAATTCACCCCTCCACTTT.